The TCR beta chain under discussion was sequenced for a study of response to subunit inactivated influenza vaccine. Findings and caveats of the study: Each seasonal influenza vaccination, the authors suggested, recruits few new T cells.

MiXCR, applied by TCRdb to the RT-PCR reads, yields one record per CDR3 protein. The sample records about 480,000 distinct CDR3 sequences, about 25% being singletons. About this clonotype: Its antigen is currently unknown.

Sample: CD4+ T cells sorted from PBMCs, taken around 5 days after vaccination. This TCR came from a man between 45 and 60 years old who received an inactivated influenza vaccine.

The CDR3 DNA reads as TGTGCCAGCAGTTCCCGCCAATCCCAGCATTTT. Translating it yields CASSSRQSQHF. V usage is TRBV28 and J usage is TRBJ1-5; D unclear. The CDR3 covers 11 residues. Trimming cost V 4 bases and J 11 bases, with 9 bases left between them. Per the germline V gene, CDR1 is MDHEN and CDR2 is SYDVKM. The full variable domain, with the rest looked up from reference TRBV28 and TRBJ1-5, is DVKVTQSSRYLVKRTGEKVFLECVQDMDHENMFWYRQDPGLGLRLIYFSYDVKMKEKGDIPEGYSVSREKKERFSLILESASTNQTSMYLCASSSRQSQHFGDGTRLSIL.